A single sample gave rise to the 6 T cell receptor beta chains below, sequenced in a study of technical replicates of blood from several donors. TCRdb keeps only in-frame clones here, not all; method: immunoSEQ multiplex PCR. The sample has 68,000 or so clones, roughly 92% seen once. The sample comprised T cells isolated from PBMCs. These TCRs come from a human donor in good health.

V gene TRBV5-4 combines with J gene TRBJ1-4; weak D call: TRBD1 (5 bases). CDR1 and CDR2 (germline): SGHNT, YYREEE (reference sequence). The CDR3 consists of 14 residues. Trimming stripped 0 bases from V and 6 bases from J, with 9 bases between. The CDR3 here is CASSLAGRDEKLFF. The CDR3 nucleotides are TGTGCCAGCAGCTTGGCAGGGAGGGATGAAAAACTGTTTTTT. The variable domain in full, completed from reference TRBV5-4 and TRBJ1-4, reads ETGVTQSPTHLIKTRGQQVTLRCSSQSGHNTVSWYQQALGQGPQFIFQYYREEENGRGNFPPRFSGLQFPNYSSELNVNALELDDSALYLCASSLAGRDEKLFFGSGTQLSVL.

V is TRBV5-5 and J is TRBJ2-7, with 8 bases identical to TRBD1. The CDR3 contains 13 residues. The trim removed 4 bases at V and 4 bases at J, leaving 4 bases unmatched. Germline V lookup: CDR1 SGHKS, CDR2 YYEKEE (reference sequence). In DNA form, the CDR3 reads TGTGCCAGCAGCCATGGACAGGGTTACGAGCAGTACTTC. Translation: CASSHGQGYEQYF.

The chain couples TRBV2 to TRBJ2-2, with D tentatively TRBD1 (5 bases). V lost 7 bases, J lost 1 base, and 13 bases lay in between. The CDR3 covers 15 residues. From germline, CDR1 is SNHLY and CDR2 FYNNEI. CDR3: CASKSQGRNTGELFF. The CDR3 DNA sequence: TGTGCCAGCAAGAGCCAGGGAAGGAACACCGGGGAGCTGTTTTTT.

This clone was recorded once. The genes are TRBV15 and TRBJ1-4; possible D gene TRBD1, 5 bases. Trimming took off 11 bases at V and 7 bases at J, with 17 bases between the two ends. Germline V lookup: CDR1 LNHNV, CDR2 YYDKDF (reference sequence). This CDR3 has 13 amino acids. Here the CDR3 DNA reads TGTGCCGCAAGGACCAGGGTTGGTGAAAAACTGTTTTTT. It translates to CAARTRVGEKLFF.

The chain recombines TRBV11-3 with TRBJ2-3; 9 nucleotides align to TRBD2. From germline, CDR1 is SGHNT and CDR2 YENEEA. After removal of 5 bases from V and 6 bases from J, the junction contained 9 bases not matched to a gene. The CDR3 is made up of 15 amino acids. The CDR3 sequence is CASSLRGSGRDTQYF. CDR3 bases: TGTGCCAGCAGCCTCAGGGGGAGCGGGAGGGATACGCAGTATTTT.

This rearrangement joins TRBV30 to TRBJ2-5, with 10 bases lining up with TRBD2. The CDR3 consists of 14 residues. The V gene's germline CDR1 is GTSNPN and CDR2 SVGIG (reference sequence). The V segment lost 1 base and the J segment 4 bases; nucleotides outside the gene matches: 3. CDR3: CAWSGLAGGETQYF. The DNA for the CDR3 is TGTGCCTGGAGTGGGTTAGCGGGAGGAGAGACCCAGTACTTC.